These 3 T cell receptor beta chains share one sample of origin, sequenced in a study of early stage breast cancer tumors. Produced via immunoSEQ multiplex PCR; TCRdb's table is partial and in-frame only. The sample lists roughly 49,000 clones, 78% occurring once. Sequenced material: blood. Receptor source: a person aged 40 to 50 with breast cancer.

The table lists this clone with a few counts. The chain joins TRBV7-2 to TRBJ2-7; 9 nucleotides match TRBD2. Germline V gene lookup returns CDR1 SGHTA and CDR2 FQGNSA. The CDR3 consists of 14 residues. Trimming cost V 5 bases and J 0 bases; bases outside gene matches: 2. This CDR3 reads CASSLTSGSYEQYF. The CDR3 DNA sequence: TGTGCCAGCAGCCTGACTAGCGGCTCCTACGAGCAGTACTTC.

This clone was picked up a small number of times. The chain has TRBV7-3 and TRBJ1-1; unclear D gene. The CDR3 has 14 residues. Germline CDR1 and CDR2: SGHTA and FQGTGA. V was trimmed by 5 bases and J by 8 bases, leaving 18 bases between them. Here the CDR3 reads CASSKTVIGGEAFF. As DNA, the CDR3 is TGTGCCAGCAGCAAAACGGTAATAGGTGGAGAAGCTTTCTTT.

This clone was found a few times. The rearrangement joins TRBV30 to TRBJ1-4; D not certain. This CDR3 has 13 residues. Germline assignment: CDR1 GTSNPN and CDR2 SVGIG (reference sequence). V was trimmed by 0 bases and J by 7 bases, leaving 9 bases between them. The CDR3 coding sequence is TGTGCCTGGAGTGTTTCGGGAGCTGAAAAACTGTTTTTT. Its protein product is CAWSVSGAEKLFF.